What follows are 5 T cell receptor beta chains derived from one specimen sequenced in a study of T cell clonality in common variable immunodeficiency. Study-level points and caveats: Fewer deletions and N-nucleotide insertions were reportedly seen in common variable immunodeficiency TCR beta sequences.

Libraries were prepared by immunoSEQ multiplex PCR; TCRdb keeps only in-frame clonotypes and omits some of them. Sampling found roughly 34,000 clones, none seen once. These TCRs are of unknown antigen specificity. Source material: peripheral blood mononuclear cells. Receptors were obtained from a human donor with common variable immunodeficiency.

This clone has at least ten counts. The read finishes 3 residues shy of the CDR3 end, and the germline J gene is used to complete it. Distinct nucleotide sequences in the sample also encode this CDR3. The V call is TRBV6-2 or TRBV6-3, the J call TRBJ2-5, with 11 nucleotides matching TRBD2. Germline V gene sequence: CDR1 MNHEY, CDR2 SVGEGT. The CDR3 runs to 14 residues. V was clipped by 5 bases and J by 4 bases; unmatched bases: 3. The CDR3 sequence is CASSRTSGSETQYF. The CDR3 bases that were read are TGTGCCAGCAGTCGGACTAGCGGGTCAGAGACC.

Remarks on this clone: The read terminates 3 residues before the CDR3 end, so the remaining end is supplied by the germline J gene. The chain combines TRBV20-1 with TRBJ2-5; perhaps TRBD2 as D (6 bases). The CDR3 spans 14 residues. Germline CDR1 DFQATT, CDR2 SNEGSKA (reference sequence). Trimming removed 6 bases from V and 1 base from J, with 15 bases in between. The CDR3 bases that were read are TGCAGTGCCCCACGGATTAGCGGCCAAGAGACC. Protein sequence: CSAPRISGQET. The whole CDR3 protein reads CSAPRISGQETQYF.

Of note for this clone: The read halts 3 residues ahead of the CDR3 end, with the missing end drawn from the germline J gene. J is TRBJ2-7 and V is TRBV5-1; 8 nucleotides align to TRBD1. Germline V lookup: CDR1 SGHRS, CDR2 YFSETQ. V shed 3 bases, J shed 2 bases, and the junction held 4 bases outside the gene matches. The CDR3 spans 14 residues. CDR3 bases read: TGCGCCAGCAGCTCGGGGACAGGCGCCTACGAG. This encodes CASSSGTGAYE. The full CDR3 protein is CASSSGTGAYEQYF.

On this clone: The CDR3 goes on 3 residues after the read ends, and that part is filled in from the germline J gene. This chain uses TRBV7-3 with TRBJ1-4; a weak D match, TRBD1 (5 bases). V lost 6 bases and J lost 7, with 15 bases in between. The germline gives CDR1 SGHTA, CDR2 FQGTGA. The CDR3 covers 14 residues. CDR3 DNA (partial): TGTGCCAGCAGGCTAACAGGAGGTAGTGAAAAA. It yields the protein CASRLTGGSEK. The full CDR3 protein is CASRLTGGSEKLFF.

This clone came up a few times. Read sequence stops 3 residues before the CDR3 end, and the germline J gene provides the missing end. The V and J genes are TRBV2 and TRBJ1-1; D might be TRBD1 (5 bases). Trimming took off 8 bases at V and 1 base at J, with 14 bases between the two ends. Germline-derived CDR1 and CDR2 are SNHLY and FYNNEI. This CDR3 has 14 amino acids. The sequenced CDR3 bases are TGTGCCAGCTCCCCGTGGGGCTCGAACACTGAA. It encodes CASSPWGSNTE. The full CDR3 protein reads CASSPWGSNTEAFF.